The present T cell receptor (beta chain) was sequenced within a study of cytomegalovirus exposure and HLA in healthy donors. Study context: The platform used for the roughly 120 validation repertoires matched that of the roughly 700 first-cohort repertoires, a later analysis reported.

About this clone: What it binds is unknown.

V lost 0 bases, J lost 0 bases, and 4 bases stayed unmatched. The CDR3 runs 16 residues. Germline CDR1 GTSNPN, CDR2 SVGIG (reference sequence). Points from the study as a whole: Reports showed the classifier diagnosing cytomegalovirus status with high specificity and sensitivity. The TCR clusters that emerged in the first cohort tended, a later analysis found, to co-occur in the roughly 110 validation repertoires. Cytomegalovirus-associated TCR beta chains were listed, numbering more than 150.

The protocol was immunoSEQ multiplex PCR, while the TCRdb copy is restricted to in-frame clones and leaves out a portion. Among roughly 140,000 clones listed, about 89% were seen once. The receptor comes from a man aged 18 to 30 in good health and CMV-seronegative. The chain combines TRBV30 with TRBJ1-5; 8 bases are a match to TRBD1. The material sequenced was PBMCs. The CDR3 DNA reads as TGTGCCTGGAGTGTACCCGGGACAGGTAGCAATCAGCCCCAGCATTTT. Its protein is CAWSVPGTGSNQPQHF.